The clone carrying this T cell receptor (beta chain) occurred a few times. Antigen specificity is unknown. These data belong to a study of beta chain features in type 1 diabetes. General observations from the study: Healthy donors had naive, central memory and Treg TCRB repertoires that appeared less similar than those seen among patients. TCRB CDR3 length was moderately but significantly reduced in all four CD4+ subsets of Type 1 diabetes patients. Amplification by PCR could prefer shorter templates, with the same effect in patients and controls.

Sorting gave populations that all exceeded 95% purity. The V gene's germline CDR1 is SGHRS and CDR2 YFSETQ. CDR3 size: 16 residues. The ends lost 4 bases at V and 3 bases at J; junction bases unmatched: 10. Since all of the isolated RNA was reverse transcribed, expressed TCRB transcripts were what got sequenced. The data were produced by immunoSEQ multiplex PCR, yet TCRdb's version contains in-frame clones alone and is incomplete. The sample has approximately 280,000 clones; 15% are singletons. Source material: naive CD4+ T cells from blood. The sequence came from a man aged 18 to 29 with type 1 diabetes. This chain connects TRBV5-1 to TRBJ1-5, with 7 bases that match TRBD1. In DNA, the CDR3 is TGCGCCAGCAGCCCAACAGGGGAATTTGTCAATCAGCCCCAGCATTTT. It is translated as CASSPTGEFVNQPQHF. Based on the CDR3 plus reference TRBV5-1 and TRBJ1-5, the full variable domain is KAGVTQTPRYLIKTRGQQVTLSCSPISGHRSVSWYQQTPGQGLQFLFEYFSETQRNKGNFPGRFSGRQFSNSRSEMNVSTLELGDSALYLCASSPTGEFVNQPQHFGDGTRLSIL.